A single sample is the source of the 7 T cell receptor beta chains below, sequenced in a study of T-cell reconstitution after alpha-beta-depleted transplantation in children. The TCRbeta library incorporated unique molecular identifiers. TCRdb recomputed calls from the PCR reads with MiXCR, one row per CDR3 protein. Of fewer than 700,000 distinct CDR3 sequences detected, 10% to 15% appear once; the ten largest clones hold 2.2%. This sample comprised PBMCs, mostly from graft donor cells, obtained 360 days after TCRalphabeta/CD19-depleted stem cell transplant. The source of these receptors is a male patient younger than 18 who had a stem cell transplant for acute myeloid leukemia, so the T cells may come from the graft donor.

This clonotype was counted only a few times. This chain links TRBV21-1 with TRBJ2-4; no DNA check was done on the table's D call, TRBD2. TRBV21-1 is tagged as a pseudogene. CDR3 size: 17 residues. CDR3 loop: CASSKAGRTDDKNIQYF. CDR3 nucleotide sequence: TGTGCCAGCAGCAAAGCGGGGAGGACTGATGACAAAAACATTCAGTACTTC.

This clonotype was seen only a few times. The chain couples TRBV13 to TRBJ2-7, with 8 bases identical to TRBD1. The germline V gene encodes CDR1 PRHDT and CDR2 FYEKMQ (reference sequence). V lost 4 bases and J lost 5; bases outside the gene matches: 7. The CDR3 consists of 14 residues. DNA of the CDR3: TGTGCCAGCAGCTCCAACCACAGGGGGGACGAGCAGTACTTC. Amino acids: CASSSNHRGDEQYF.

A few counts support this clonotype. The V call is TRBV28, the J call TRBJ2-5; the match to TRBD2 covers 10 bases. Trimming cost V 3 bases and J 5 bases; bases outside gene matches: 6. Germline values: CDR1 MDHEN, CDR2 SYDVKM. CDR3 length equals 15 residues. The CDR3 loop is CASSFGTAGGETQYF. In DNA form, the CDR3 reads TGTGCCAGCAGTTTTGGGACAGCGGGGGGGGAGACCCAGTACTTC.

This clonotype was seen a handful of times. This sequence joins TRBV10-3 and TRBJ2-1; D call uncertain. This CDR3 has 14 residues. The germline V gene has CDR1 ENHRY and CDR2 SYGVKD. The germline V and J ends were trimmed by 3 bases and 0 bases, with 6 bases remaining between them. The CDR3 nucleotides are TGTGCCATCAGTGATCTGTACTCCTACAATGAGCAGTTCTTC. Its translation: CAISDLYSYNEQFF.

Only a few counts were recorded for this clonotype. The chain combines TRBV29-1 with TRBJ2-5, with TRBD2 matching over 11 bases. Germline V gene lookup returns CDR1 SQVTM and CDR2 ANQGSEA. The junction had 5 bases not matched to a gene; V was cut back by 1 base and J by 4 bases. The CDR3 length is 15 residues. The CDR3 loop reads CSVEVAGGPGETQYF. The CDR3 DNA reads as TGCAGCGTTGAAGTAGCGGGAGGGCCCGGAGAGACCCAGTACTTC.

This clonotype has a count of ten or more. The J gene is TRBJ2-7, the V gene TRBV6-5; TRBD1 aligns across 10 bases. The CDR3 totals 15 residues. Per germline, CDR1 MNHEY and CDR2 SVGAGI. V trimming: 4 bases; J trimming: 7 bases; junction bases outside the gene matches: 10. The CDR3 region has the DNA TGTGCCAGCAGTTCGCCGGGACAGGGGTTGAGGGAGCAGTACTTC. Protein: CASSSPGQGLREQYF.

This clonotype was counted only a few times. The gene calls are TRBV28 and TRBJ1-1, with 10 positions matching TRBD1. The CDR3 contains 16 residues. Germline CDR1 reads MDHEN; CDR2 reads SYDVKM. The ends lost 2 bases at V and 0 bases at J; junction bases unmatched: 3. CDR3 protein: CASSLGTGALNTEAFF. The CDR3, as DNA: TGTGCCAGCAGTTTAGGGACAGGGGCTTTGAACACTGAAGCTTTCTTT. The variable domain in full, with the rest retrieved from reference TRBV28 and TRBJ1-1, is DVKVTQSSRYLVKRTGEKVFLECVQDMDHENMFWYRQDPGLGLRLIYFSYDVKMKEKGDIPEGYSVSREKKERFSLILESASTNQTSMYLCASSLGTGALNTEAFFGQGTRLTVV.